The 7 T cell receptor beta chains presented below share a single source sample, sequenced in a study of breast tumors, draining lymph nodes, adjacent tissues. TCRdb passed the multiplex PCR reads through MiXCR, listing each CDR3 protein once. The sample shows about 230,000 distinct CDR3 sequences, about 30% of them seen only once. Samples came from axillary lymph nodes draining the breast cancer. Source material: axillary lymph node tissue. These receptors all stem from a female donor with breast cancer. Some clones in this sample may be carry-over from other donors' samples.

In this sample, this clonotype turned up many times. The chain combines TRBV20-1 with TRBJ1-5, with 7 bases that match TRBD1. Germline assignment: CDR1 DFQATT and CDR2 SNEGSKA (reference sequence). With 6 bases clipped from V and 4 bases from J, the junction kept 6 bases outside the gene matches. This CDR3 comprises 13 residues. The CDR3 protein is CSARQGGNQPQHF. The CDR3 region has the DNA TGCAGTGCCAGACAGGGCGGGAATCAGCCCCAGCATTTT.

This clonotype came up many times. The J gene is TRBJ2-7, the V gene TRBV15; TRBD2 agrees at 8 bases. The CDR3 has 13 residues. V shed 6 bases and J 7 bases; nucleotides not matched to a gene: 8. In germline, CDR1 is LNHNV, CDR2 YYDKDF (reference sequence). For the CDR3, the DNA is TGTGCCACCAGTTCTGCGGGAGGCTGGGAGCAGTACTTC. Its translation: CATSSAGGWEQYF.

About this clonotype: A read error may be the cause here, since a much bigger clone is one base away. The V and J genes are TRBV9 and TRBJ2-4; D is unclear. CDR3 length: 14 residues. The V gene's germline CDR1 is SGDLS and CDR2 YYNGEE. This chain's CDR3 is CASSFRQAKNIQSF. In DNA form, the CDR3 reads TGTGCCAGCAGCTTTAGGCAGGCCAAAAACATTCAGTCCTTC.

Only a few counts were recorded for this clonotype. This chain links TRBV6-2 or TRBV6-3 with TRBJ1-2; D not resolved. Germline CDR1 MNHEY, CDR2 SVGEGT. The CDR3 sequence is 14 residues long. The V end lost 5 bases, the J end lost 2 bases, and 12 bases lay between the germline ends. The CDR3 spells CASSHGYINYGYTF. As DNA, the CDR3 is TGTGCCAGCAGTCACGGTTACATCAACTATGGCTACACCTTC.

With regard to this clonotype: A much more abundant neighbour one base away suggests this may be a read error. This CDR3 fails to terminate in the conserved phenylalanine or tryptophan, so it likely reflects a read error. The DNA is left out, because the CDR3 cannot be placed on it with certainty; the CDR3 is given as TCRdb lists it. The rearrangement joins TRBV19 to TRBJ2-1; TRBD2 is taken as the D call from the table, unchecked against the DNA. The CDR3 spans 16 amino acids, including both terminal residues. CDR1 and CDR2 (germline): LNHDA, SQIVND (reference sequence). Here the CDR3 reads CASSSTPGTSGGGEFS.

This clonotype was observed at least ten times. The chain recombines TRBV9 with TRBJ2-1, with D tentatively TRBD2 (6 bases). CDR1 is SGDLS and CDR2 is YYNGEE in the germline V gene. The CDR3 sequence is 15 residues long. The germline V and J ends were trimmed by 0 bases and 8 bases, with 15 bases remaining between them. CDR3 coding DNA: TGTGCCAGCAGCGTAGAGCTAGCGCGGCTGGATGAGCAGTTCTTC. Translated: CASSVELARLDEQFF.

This clonotype was recorded a few times. The chain joins TRBV6-4 to TRBJ2-3; D gene ambiguous. V was trimmed by 3 bases and J by 2 bases, leaving 9 bases between them. This CDR3 is built from 14 residues. CDR1 is MRHNA, CDR2 SNTAGT, per germline. For the CDR3, the DNA is TGTGCCAGCAGTGAACAGTCGAACACAGATACGCAGTATTTT. Protein: CASSEQSNTDTQYF.